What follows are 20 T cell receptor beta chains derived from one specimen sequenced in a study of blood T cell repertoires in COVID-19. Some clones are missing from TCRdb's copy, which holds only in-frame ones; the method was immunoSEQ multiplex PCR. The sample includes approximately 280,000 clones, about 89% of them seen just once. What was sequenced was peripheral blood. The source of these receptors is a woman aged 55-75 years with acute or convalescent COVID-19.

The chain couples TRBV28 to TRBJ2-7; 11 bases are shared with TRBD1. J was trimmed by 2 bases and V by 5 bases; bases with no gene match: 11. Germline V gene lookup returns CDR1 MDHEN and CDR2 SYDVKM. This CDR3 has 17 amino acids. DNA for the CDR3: TGTGCCAGCAGTCCCGGGACAGGGGGGGTTGGCCCCTACGAGCAGTACTTC. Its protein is CASSPGTGGVGPYEQYF.

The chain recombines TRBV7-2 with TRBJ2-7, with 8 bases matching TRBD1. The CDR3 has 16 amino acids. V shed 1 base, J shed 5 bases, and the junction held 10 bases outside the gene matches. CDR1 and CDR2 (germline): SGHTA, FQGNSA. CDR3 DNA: TGTGCCAGCAGCTTAGACTGGACAGGGTATACGAACGAGCAGTACTTC. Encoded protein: CASSLDWTGYTNEQYF.

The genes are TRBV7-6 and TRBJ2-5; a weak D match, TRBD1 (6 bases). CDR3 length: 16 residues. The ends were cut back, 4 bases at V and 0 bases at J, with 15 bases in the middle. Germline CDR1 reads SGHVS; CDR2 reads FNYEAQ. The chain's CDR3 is CASSSKDSLYQETQYF. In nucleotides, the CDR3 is TGTGCCAGCAGCTCAAAGGACAGCCTGTACCAAGAGACCCAGTACTTC.

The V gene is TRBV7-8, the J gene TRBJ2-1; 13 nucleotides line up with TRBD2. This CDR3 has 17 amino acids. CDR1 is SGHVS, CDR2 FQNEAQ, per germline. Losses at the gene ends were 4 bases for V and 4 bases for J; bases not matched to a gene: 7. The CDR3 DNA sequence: TGTGCCAGCAGCTCGGGACTAGCGGGGACCCGATACAATGAGCAGTTCTTC. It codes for CASSSGLAGTRYNEQFF.

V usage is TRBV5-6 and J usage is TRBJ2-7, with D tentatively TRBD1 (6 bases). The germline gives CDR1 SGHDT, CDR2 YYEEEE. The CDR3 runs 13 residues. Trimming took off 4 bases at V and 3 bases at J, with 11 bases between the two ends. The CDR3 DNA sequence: TGTGCCAGCAGCCAGGGGTGGGGCTACGAGCAGTACTTC. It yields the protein CASSQGWGYEQYF.

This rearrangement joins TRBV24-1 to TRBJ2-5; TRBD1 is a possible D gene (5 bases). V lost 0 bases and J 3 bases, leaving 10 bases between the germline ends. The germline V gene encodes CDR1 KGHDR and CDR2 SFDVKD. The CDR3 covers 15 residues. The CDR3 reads CATSDLQGPEETQYF. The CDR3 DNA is TGTGCCACCAGTGATTTGCAGGGTCCGGAAGAGACCCAGTACTTC.

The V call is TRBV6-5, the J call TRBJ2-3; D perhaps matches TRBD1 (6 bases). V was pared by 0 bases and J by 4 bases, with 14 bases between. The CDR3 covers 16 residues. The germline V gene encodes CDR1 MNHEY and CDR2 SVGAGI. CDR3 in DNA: TGTGCCAGCAGTTACTCGATAGGGGGAGTACCAGATACGCAGTATTTT. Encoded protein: CASSYSIGGVPDTQYF.

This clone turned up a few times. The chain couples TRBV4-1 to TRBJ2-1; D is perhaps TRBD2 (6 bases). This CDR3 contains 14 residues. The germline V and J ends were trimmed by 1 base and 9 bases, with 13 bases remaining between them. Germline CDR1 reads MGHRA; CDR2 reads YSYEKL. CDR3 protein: CASSQATRGSEQFF. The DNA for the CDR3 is TGCGCCAGCAGCCAAGCGACTAGAGGTAGTGAGCAGTTCTTC.

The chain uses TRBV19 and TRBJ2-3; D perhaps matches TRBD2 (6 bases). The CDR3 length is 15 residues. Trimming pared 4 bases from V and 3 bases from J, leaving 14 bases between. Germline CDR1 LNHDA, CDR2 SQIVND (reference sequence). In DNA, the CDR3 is TGTGCCAGTAGTACAGGGAAAGGGAGGACAGATACGCAGTATTTT. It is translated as CASSTGKGRTDTQYF.

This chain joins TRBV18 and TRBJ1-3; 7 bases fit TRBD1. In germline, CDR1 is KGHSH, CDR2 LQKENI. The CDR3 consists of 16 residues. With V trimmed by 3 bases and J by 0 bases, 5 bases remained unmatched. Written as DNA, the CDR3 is TGTGCCAGCTCACCTTTGGGACAGACCTCTGGAAACACCATATATTTT. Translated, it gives CASSPLGQTSGNTIYF.

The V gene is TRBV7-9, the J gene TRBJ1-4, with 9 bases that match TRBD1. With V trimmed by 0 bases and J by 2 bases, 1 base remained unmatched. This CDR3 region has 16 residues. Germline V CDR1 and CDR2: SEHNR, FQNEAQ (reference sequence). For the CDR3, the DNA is TGTGCCAGCAGCTTAGCAACAGGGGGCACTAATGAAAAACTGTTTTTT. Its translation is CASSLATGGTNEKLFF.

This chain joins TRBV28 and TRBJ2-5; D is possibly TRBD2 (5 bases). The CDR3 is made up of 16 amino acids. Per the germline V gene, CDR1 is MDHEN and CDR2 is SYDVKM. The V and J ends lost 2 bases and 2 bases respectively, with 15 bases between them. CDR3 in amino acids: CASSLAGLWSQETQYF. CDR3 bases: TGTGCCAGCAGTTTAGCGGGTCTTTGGAGTCAAGAGACCCAGTACTTC.

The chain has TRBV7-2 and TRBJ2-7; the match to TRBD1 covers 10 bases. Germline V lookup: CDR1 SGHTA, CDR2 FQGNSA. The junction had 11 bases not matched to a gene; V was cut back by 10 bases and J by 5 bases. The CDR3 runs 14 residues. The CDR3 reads CATRLTGGANEQYF. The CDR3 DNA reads TGTGCCACCCGCCTGACAGGGGGCGCGAACGAGCAGTACTTC.

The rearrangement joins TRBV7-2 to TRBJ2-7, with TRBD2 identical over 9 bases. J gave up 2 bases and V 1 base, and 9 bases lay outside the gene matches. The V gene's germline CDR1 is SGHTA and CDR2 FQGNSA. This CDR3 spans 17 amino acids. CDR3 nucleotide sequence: TGTGCCAGCAGCTTAGGACGCGGGGGGGGGAAAGCCTACGAGCAGTACTTC. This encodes CASSLGRGGGKAYEQYF.

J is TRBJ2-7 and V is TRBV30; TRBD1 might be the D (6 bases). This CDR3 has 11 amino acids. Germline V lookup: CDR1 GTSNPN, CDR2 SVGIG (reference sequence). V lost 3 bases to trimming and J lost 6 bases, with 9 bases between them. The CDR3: CAWSTGREQYF. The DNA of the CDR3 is TGTGCCTGGAGCACAGGGCGCGAGCAGTACTTC.

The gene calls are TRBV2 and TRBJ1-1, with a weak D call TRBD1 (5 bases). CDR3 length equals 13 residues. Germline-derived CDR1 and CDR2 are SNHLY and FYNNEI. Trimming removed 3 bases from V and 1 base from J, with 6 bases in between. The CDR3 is CASSDDRNTEAFF. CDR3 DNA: TGTGCCAGCAGTGATGACAGGAACACTGAAGCTTTCTTT.

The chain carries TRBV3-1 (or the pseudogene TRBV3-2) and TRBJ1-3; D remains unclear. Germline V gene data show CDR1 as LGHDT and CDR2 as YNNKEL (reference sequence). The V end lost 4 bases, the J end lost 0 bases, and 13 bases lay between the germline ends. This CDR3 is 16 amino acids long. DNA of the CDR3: TGTGCCAGCAGCCCGCCGGTTTCGCTCTCTGGAAACACCATATATTTT. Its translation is CASSPPVSLSGNTIYF.

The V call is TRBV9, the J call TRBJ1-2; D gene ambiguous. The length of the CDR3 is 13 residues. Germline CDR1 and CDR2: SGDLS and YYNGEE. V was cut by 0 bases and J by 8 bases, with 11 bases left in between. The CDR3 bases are TGTGCCAGCAGCGTAGAATTTGGGAGGGGCTACACCTTC. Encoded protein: CASSVEFGRGYTF.

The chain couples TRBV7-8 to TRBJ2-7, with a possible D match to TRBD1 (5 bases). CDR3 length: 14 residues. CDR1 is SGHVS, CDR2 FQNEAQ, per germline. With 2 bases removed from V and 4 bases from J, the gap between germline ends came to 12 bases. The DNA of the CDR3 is TGTGCCAGCAGCTTAAGAAAACAGGAATACGAGCAGTACTTC. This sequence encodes CASSLRKQEYEQYF.

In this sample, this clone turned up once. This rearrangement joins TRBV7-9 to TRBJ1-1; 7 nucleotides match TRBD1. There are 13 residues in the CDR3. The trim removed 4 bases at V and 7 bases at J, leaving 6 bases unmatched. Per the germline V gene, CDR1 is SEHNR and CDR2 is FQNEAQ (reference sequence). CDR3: CASSWDSPNEAFF. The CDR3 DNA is TGTGCCAGCAGCTGGGACAGCCCAAATGAAGCTTTCTTT.